This T cell receptor beta chain was captured by sequencing in a study of T cell repertoires in cytomegalovirus infection. The CDR3 has 17 residues. Germline CDR1 is SEHNR and CDR2 is FQNEAQ (reference sequence). With 2 bases clipped from V and 6 bases from J, the junction kept 9 bases outside the gene matches. This clonotype was seen repeatedly, ten times or more. TCRdb ran MiXCR on the reads and lists one entry per CDR3 protein. The sample holds fewer than 550,000 distinct CDR3 sequences, approximately 16% seen once. The chain uses TRBV7-9 and TRBJ2-1; 11 bases align to TRBD1. The specimen sequenced was CD8+ T cells from PBMCs. The source of this sequence is a human donor in good health (CMV status not recorded). Some clones in this sample may be carry-over from other donors' samples. The CDR3 DNA is TGTGCCAGCAGCTTACTCCGGACAGGGGGCTCGAGCAATGAGCAGTTCTTC. It is translated as CASSLLRTGGSSNEQFF.